The sequence of this TCR beta chain was determined in a study of blood T cell repertoires in COVID-19. Overall study context: Sites in the United States, Italy and Spain provided acute and convalescent COVID-19 samples. T cells, B-cell-depleted T cells, or PBMCs supplied cDNA or gDNA.

Germline CDR1 GTSNPN, CDR2 SVGIG (reference sequence). V dropped 3 bases and J dropped 4; count of bases not matched to a gene: 8. This CDR3 contains 14 residues. Per the original data handling: Estimates of nucleated cell counts were drawn from the amplification of reference gene primers. Method: immunoSEQ multiplex PCR; TCRdb's copy keeps in-frame clones and lacks some. V, J and clone size reflect that table, while D and trimming were determined from the DNA. The sample includes under 150,000 clones, 81% of them seen just once. Sequenced input: peripheral blood. This chain connects TRBV30 to TRBJ1-1, with TRBD1 matching over 7 bases. The receptor was derived from a human donor with acute or convalescent COVID-19. The donor label of this sample is uncertain. The CDR3 DNA is TGTGCCTGGAGAGAACAGGGGCCAGGCACTGAAGCTTTCTTT. Translated, it gives CAWREQGPGTEAFF.